Listed below are T cell receptor beta chains from one sample, sequenced in a study of shared clonotypes between healthy human individuals. Data came from immunoSEQ multiplex PCR; TCRdb stores just in-frame clones and leaves some out. The sample contains around 1,100,000 clones, approximately 77% of which appear only once. Material for sequencing was memory CD4+ T cells from PBMCs. The receptor set was obtained from a man aged 18 to 30 in good health. Some clones in this sample may be carry-over from other donors' samples. The conserved cysteine and the conserved F or W are not part of the CDR3 here. Expanded clones get a size class; other rows say once, few or many, or leave the size out.

ASSLGQLLNYGYT	-	TRBV7-8	TRBJ1-2
ASSPTVDYGYT	once	TRBV7-2	TRBJ1-2
ASSDSNRGVGGYT	-	TRBV2	TRBJ1-2
ASSPLFGGAGSDTQY	few	TRBV7-8	TRBJ2-3
ASSFGQGPLGTEAF	few	TRBV7-9	TRBJ1-1
ASSPDRVREKLF	-	TRBV6-1	TRBJ1-4
ASSRREYYEQY	-	TRBV6-1	TRBJ2-7
ASSLDMGSTNEKLF	-	TRBV7-2	TRBJ1-4
ASRPAGGPSYNEQF	-	TRBV28	TRBJ2-1
TPGPRRGYT	-	TRBV20-1	TRBJ1-2
ASSVDAPTGELF	-	TRBV6-4	TRBJ2-2
ASSSRGPEGGTEAF	-	TRBV25-1	TRBJ1-1
ASSPTGGEPQY	-	TRBV5-1	TRBJ2-7
ASTRTGYEQY	few	TRBV25-1	-
ASSFDGAKGGYSYEQY	-	TRBV27	TRBJ2-7
ASSHPAGGANYGYT	-	TRBV4-2	TRBJ1-2
AISESDRNNEQF	-	TRBV10-3	TRBJ2-1
ATGLEYNEQF	few	TRBV10-3	TRBJ2-1
ASSLGGAHGFEKLF	many	TRBV28	TRBJ1-4
ASSPLTANYGYT	-	TRBV14	TRBJ1-2
ASSQVSGGDQPQH	-	TRBV4-2	TRBJ1-5
ASSLAAGRYNEQF	many	TRBV11-3	TRBJ2-1
ASSAGGSALNEQF	-	TRBV6-4	TRBJ2-1
ASSLETPNYGYT	-	TRBV5-1	TRBJ1-2
ASSLGGAQETQY	-	TRBV11-3	TRBJ2-5
ASRTEKAASTDTQY	-	TRBV11-2	TRBJ2-3
ASSFSPGANVLT	-	TRBV7-3	TRBJ2-6
ASRRTGVANTEAF	once	TRBV28	TRBJ1-1
ASRLTGGPGYT	-	TRBV5-4	TRBJ1-2
ASSYGAGGTYEQY	-	TRBV6-5	TRBJ2-7
ASSARTGGVGSYNEQF	-	TRBV7-2	TRBJ2-1
ASSLSSGNNEQF	-	TRBV11-2	TRBJ2-1
ASSEAVAREAF	-	TRBV6-1	TRBJ1-1
ASSQDRGARANVLT	-	TRBV14	TRBJ2-6
ASSRPGQGIPYEQY	-	TRBV28	TRBJ2-7
ASSRDFLDYEQY	few	TRBV6-1	TRBJ2-7